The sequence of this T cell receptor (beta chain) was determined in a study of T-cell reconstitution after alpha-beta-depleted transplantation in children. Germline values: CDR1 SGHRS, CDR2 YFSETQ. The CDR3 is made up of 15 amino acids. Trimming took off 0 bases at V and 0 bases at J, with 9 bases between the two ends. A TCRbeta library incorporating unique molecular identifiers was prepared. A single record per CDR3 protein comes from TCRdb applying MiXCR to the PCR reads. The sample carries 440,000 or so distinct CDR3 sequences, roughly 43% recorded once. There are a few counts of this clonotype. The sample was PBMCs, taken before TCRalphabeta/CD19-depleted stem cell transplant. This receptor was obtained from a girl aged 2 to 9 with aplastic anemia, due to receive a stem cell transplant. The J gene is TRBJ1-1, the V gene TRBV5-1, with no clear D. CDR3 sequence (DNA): TGCGCCAGCAGCTTGGAGACGGGGATGAACACTGAAGCTTTCTTT. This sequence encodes CASSLETGMNTEAFF.